The 28 T cell receptor beta chains below come from one sample, sequenced in a study of blood T cell repertoires in COVID-19. Data came from immunoSEQ multiplex PCR; TCRdb stores just in-frame clones and leaves some out. The sample includes 250,000 or so clones, over 70% seen only once; the top ten take about 3.4%. The sample taken for sequencing was PBMCs or T cells enriched from blood (not recorded which). These TCRs come from a woman between 40 and 55 years old who had been exposed to COVID-19.

Note on this clone: Different DNA sequences within this sample yield the same CDR3. The chain combines TRBV27 with TRBJ2-2; D possibly corresponds to TRBD2 (5 bases). Trimming took 2 bases from V and 6 from J, leaving 7 bases between them. The CDR3 covers 13 residues. Germline V gene lookup returns CDR1 MNHEY and CDR2 SMNVEV (reference sequence). The CDR3 sequence is CASSLGGSGELFF. As DNA, the CDR3 is TGTGCCAGCAGTTTAGGCGGGTCCGGGGAGCTGTTTTTT.

The rearrangement uses TRBV27 and TRBJ2-5, with 7 bases matching TRBD1. There are 12 residues in the CDR3. Germline CDR1 is MNHEY and CDR2 is SMNVEV (reference sequence). V trimming: 6 bases; J trimming: 5 bases; junction bases outside the gene matches: 3. The DNA of the CDR3 is TGTGCCAGCAGACAGGGGATTGAGACCCAGTACTTC. Its protein product is CASRQGIETQYF.

This rearrangement joins TRBV7-6 to TRBJ2-6, with D tentatively TRBD2 (6 bases). Germline CDR1 and CDR2: SGHVS and FNYEAQ. Deletions cut 0 bases from V and 0 bases from J, with 21 bases between. The CDR3 loop spans 21 amino acids. The CDR3: CASSLAYVFGRGLSGANVLTF. The CDR3 DNA sequence: TGTGCCAGCAGCTTAGCTTACGTCTTCGGAAGGGGACTCTCTGGGGCCAACGTCCTGACTTTC.

The rearrangement links TRBV12-3 or TRBV12-4 to TRBJ1-2, with D hard to call. The V end was cut by 3 bases, the J end by 1 base, with 6 bases between. The CDR3 length is 13 residues. The CDR3 bases are TGTGCCAGCAGTTTCCCAGATAACTATGGCTACACCTTC. Amino acids: CASSFPDNYGYTF.

The genes are TRBV5-1 and TRBJ1-3, with D possibly TRBD1 on 6 matching bases. The germline V and J ends were trimmed by 0 bases and 4 bases, with 14 bases remaining between them. Germline V CDR1 and CDR2: SGHRS, YFSETQ. There are 16 residues in the CDR3. CDR3 in DNA: TGCGCCAGCAGCTTGGGCGACAGGTATTCAGGAAACACCATATATTTT. It specifies CASSLGDRYSGNTIYF. Supplemented by reference TRBV5-1 and TRBJ1-3, the full variable domain reads KAGVTQTPRYLIKTRGQQVTLSCSPISGHRSVSWYQQTPGQGLQFLFEYFSETQRNKGNFPGRFSGRQFSNSRSEMNVSTLELGDSALYLCASSLGDRYSGNTIYFGEGSWLTVV.

V usage is TRBV5-6 and J usage is TRBJ2-5; 10 positions match TRBD2. Germline lookup yields CDR1 SGHDT and CDR2 YYEEEE. V was pared by 2 bases and J by 4 bases, with 8 bases of the junction left unmatched. The CDR3 has 16 amino acids. Here the CDR3 DNA reads TGTGCCAGCAGCTTACTTCTAGCGGGAGAGGGAGAGACCCAGTACTTC. Translating gives CASSLLLAGEGETQYF.

The V call is TRBV7-3, the J call TRBJ2-3, with unresolved D. V lost 7 bases, J lost 0 bases, and 5 bases lay in between. Per the germline V gene, CDR1 is SGHTA and CDR2 is FQGTGA. The CDR3 sequence is 12 residues long. The CDR3 region is CASTKSTDTQYF. DNA for the CDR3: TGTGCCAGCACCAAAAGCACAGATACGCAGTATTTT.

The rearrangement links TRBV28 to TRBJ2-3; 12 positions agree with TRBD1. This CDR3 comprises 17 residues. Germline CDR1 reads MDHEN; CDR2 reads SYDVKM. After removal of 5 bases from V and 6 bases from J, the junction contained 12 bases not matched to a gene. In DNA form, the CDR3 reads TGTGCCAGCAGTCCGGTTCCGGGACAGGGGGCAAAGGATACGCAGTATTTT. Translated: CASSPVPGQGAKDTQYF.

The chain recombines TRBV11-3 with TRBJ1-1; possibly TRBD1 for D (6 bases). V shed 5 bases and J shed 3 bases, with 7 bases lying between them. The CDR3 covers 12 residues. Germline V gene lookup returns CDR1 SGHNT and CDR2 YENEEA. The CDR3 protein is CASSRTDTEAFF. The CDR3 bases are TGTGCCAGCAGCAGGACAGACACTGAAGCTTTCTTT.

The CDR3 sequence is CASSFPTSGGASTDTQYF. CDR3 DNA sequence: TGTGCCAGCAGCTTCCCGACTAGCGGGGGGGCCAGCACAGATACGCAGTATTTT. The J gene is TRBJ2-3, the V gene TRBV7-3; 14 bases agree with TRBD2. J lost 0 bases, V lost 3 bases, and 5 bases had no gene match. The CDR3 contains 18 residues. Germline values: CDR1 SGHTA, CDR2 FQGTGA.

The chain is built from TRBV6-4 and TRBJ2-7; TRBD1 matches at 9 bases. The J segment lost 2 bases and the V segment lost 3 bases, leaving 8 bases of the junction unmatched. CDR3 length: 16 residues. Per germline, CDR1 MRHNA and CDR2 SNTAGT. CDR3 sequence: CASSDLRDRVPYEQYF. The CDR3 region has the DNA TGTGCCAGCAGTGATCTCCGGGACAGGGTCCCCTACGAGCAGTACTTC.

Only a few counts were recorded for this clone. The chain combines TRBV5-1 with TRBJ1-4; 10 bases line up with TRBD1. Germline-derived CDR1 and CDR2 are SGHRS and YFSETQ. The junction had 3 bases not matched to a gene; V was cut back by 4 bases and J by 0 bases. The CDR3 runs to 16 residues. CDR3 sequence reads: CASSGTGATTNEKLFF. Written as DNA, the CDR3 is TGCGCCAGCAGCGGGACAGGGGCGACAACTAATGAAAAACTGTTTTTT.

Here the CDR3 DNA reads TGTGCCAGCAGCTATTCCCCCGAACTCAGGGCCCAGCCCCAGCATTTT. Translating it yields CASSYSPELRAQPQHF. The chain has TRBV5-8 and TRBJ1-5; TRBD1 is a possible D gene (5 bases). The CDR3 runs to 16 residues. V was shortened by 3 bases and J by 7 bases, with 20 bases between the two germline ends. Germline CDR1 reads SGHTS; CDR2 reads YDEGEE.

The J gene is TRBJ2-5, the V gene TRBV7-8; 7 nucleotides match TRBD1. Unmatched junction bases numbered 7, after V lost 7 bases and J lost 2 bases. This CDR3 spans 14 amino acids. Germline V gene lookup returns CDR1 SGHVS and CDR2 FQNEAQ. The CDR3, as DNA: TGTGCCAGCACCACCGACAGGGTACAAGAGACCCAGTACTTC. This codes for CASTTDRVQETQYF.

The chain links TRBV28 to TRBJ1-5, with a weak D call TRBD1 (6 bases). The CDR3 covers 14 residues. CDR1 and CDR2 from the germline V gene are MDHEN and SYDVKM. CDR3 sequence reads: CAHRGGASNQPQHF. The CDR3 nucleotides read TGTGCGCATAGGGGGGGGGCAAGCAATCAGCCCCAGCATTTT.

CDR3: CASSSHSGGPYNEQFF. CDR3 in DNA: TGTGCCAGCAGTTCTCACAGCGGGGGCCCGTACAATGAGCAGTTCTTC. The chain carries TRBV6-2 or TRBV6-3 and TRBJ2-1; 8 positions agree with TRBD2. Germline CDR1 and CDR2: MNHEY and SVGEGT. This CDR3 has 16 amino acids. J lost 4 bases, V lost 4 bases, and 9 bases had no gene match.

V and J are TRBV24-1 and TRBJ2-7; 7 positions match TRBD2. The V gene's germline CDR1 is KGHDR and CDR2 SFDVKD. The CDR3 has 15 amino acids. V dropped 5 bases and J dropped 2; count of bases not matched to a gene: 8. The CDR3 spells CATSGSGSHPYEQYF. The CDR3 nucleotides read TGTGCCACCAGTGGTAGCGGGTCCCATCCCTACGAGCAGTACTTC.

This chain connects TRBV24-1 to TRBJ2-2; tentatively, D is TRBD1 (6 bases). The V end lost 3 bases, the J end lost 0 bases, and 13 bases lay between the germline ends. Germline V gene data show CDR1 as KGHDR and CDR2 as SFDVKD. The CDR3 sequence is 17 residues long. Here the CDR3 DNA reads TGTGCCACCAGTGATCCGACAGGCCGAACGAACACCGGGGAGCTGTTTTTT. Protein product: CATSDPTGRTNTGELFF.

This clone was detected once. The J gene is TRBJ2-3, the V gene TRBV28, with 9 bases aligning to TRBD2. This CDR3 spans 16 amino acids. The ends lost 5 bases at V and 2 bases at J; junction bases unmatched: 8. In germline, CDR1 is MDHEN, CDR2 SYDVKM. The CDR3 DNA reads TGTGCCAGCAGTGGCGTAGCGGGAGTGAACACAGATACGCAGTATTTT. It yields the protein CASSGVAGVNTDTQYF. The full variable domain, with the rest looked up from reference TRBV28 and TRBJ2-3, is DVKVTQSSRYLVKRTGEKVFLECVQDMDHENMFWYRQDPGLGLRLIYFSYDVKMKEKGDIPEGYSVSREKKERFSLILESASTNQTSMYLCASSGVAGVNTDTQYFGPGTRLTVL.

As to this clone: A junction boundary mismatches the germline segment, possibly from a read error. This chain links TRBV5-1 with TRBJ2-2; no clear D. This CDR3 spans 15 amino acids. From germline, CDR1 is SGHRS and CDR2 YFSETQ. The CDR3 here is CASSLVLADTGELFF. DNA of the CDR3: TGTGCCAGCAGCTTAGTACTGGCGGACACCGGGGAGCTGTTTTTT.

This chain joins TRBV7-2 and TRBJ1-2; TRBD1 agrees at 9 bases. J gave up 4 bases and V 5 bases, and 8 bases lay outside the gene matches. Germline V gives CDR1 SGHTA, CDR2 FQGNSA. This CDR3 contains 15 residues. CDR3 DNA sequence: TGTGCCAGCAGCGAAGACAGGGGGGGGTCCTATGGCTACACCTTC. Translated, it gives CASSEDRGGSYGYTF.

The CDR3 loop is CASSPLGGGVTGELFF. Here the CDR3 DNA reads TGTGCCAGCAGCCCACTGGGAGGGGGAGTGACCGGGGAGCTGTTTTTT. The chain uses TRBV9 and TRBJ2-2; a possible D gene is TRBD2 (7 bases). V lost 4 bases and J lost 5, with 18 bases in between. The CDR3 has 16 residues. Germline-derived CDR1 and CDR2 are SGDLS and YYNGEE.

The V gene is TRBV6-2 or TRBV6-3, the J gene TRBJ1-4; the D gene is possibly TRBD1 (6 bases). The CDR3 contains 15 residues. Trimming removed 6 bases at V and 5 bases at J, with 16 bases between. Germline V gene lookup returns CDR1 MNHEY and CDR2 SVGEGT. CDR3: CASSEQGPRNEKLFF. The CDR3 nucleotides read TGTGCCAGCAGCGAACAGGGACCGAGGAATGAAAAACTGTTTTTT.

This chain connects TRBV24-1 to TRBJ2-1; 8 nucleotides agree with TRBD1. Trimming at V came to 4 bases and at J to 5 bases, leaving 12 bases not matched to a gene. The V gene's germline CDR1 is KGHDR and CDR2 SFDVKD. The length of the CDR3 is 17 residues. The chain's CDR3 is CATSDPSPDRGNNEQFF. DNA for the CDR3: TGTGCCACCAGTGACCCTTCTCCTGACAGGGGAAACAATGAGCAGTTCTTC.

The gene calls are TRBV24-1 and TRBJ2-2; TRBD1 matches 9 bases. CDR3 length equals 17 residues. Trimming at V came to 2 bases and at J to 4 bases, leaving 7 bases not matched to a gene. Per germline, CDR1 KGHDR and CDR2 SFDVKD. Here the CDR3 DNA reads TGTGCCACCAGTGATTCGCGGACAGGGGTCAGCACCGGGGAGCTGTTTTTT. It specifies CATSDSRTGVSTGELFF.

Regarding this clone: The germline gene is not matched at one end of the junction; a read error may be the cause. In DNA, the CDR3 is TGTGCCAGCAGTACAGGGGCGGTACGGGAGACCCAGTACTTC. It codes for CASSTGAVRETQYF. The rearrangement links TRBV5-1 to TRBJ2-5; 7 bases are shared with TRBD1. This CDR3 has 14 residues. Germline V CDR1 and CDR2: SGHRS, YFSETQ.

This chain links TRBV15 with TRBJ2-1; 10 nucleotides agree with TRBD2. Per the germline V gene, CDR1 is LNHNV and CDR2 is YYDKDF (reference sequence). This CDR3 spans 14 amino acids. The junction had 8 bases not matched to a gene; V was cut back by 3 bases and J by 12 bases. The CDR3 region is CATSSGPSGGMQFF. The CDR3, as DNA: TGTGCCACCAGCAGTGGTCCTAGCGGGGGAATGCAGTTCTTC.

The genes are TRBV30 and TRBJ2-2; a possible D gene is TRBD2 (6 bases). Looked up from germline, CDR1 is GTSNPN and CDR2 is SVGIG (reference sequence). CDR3 length: 12 amino acids. Trimming left V 3 bases short and J 13 bases short, with 15 bases between. The CDR3, as DNA: TGTGCCTGGAGGATGGACCGGGGGATGCTGTTTTTT. This sequence encodes CAWRMDRGMLFF.